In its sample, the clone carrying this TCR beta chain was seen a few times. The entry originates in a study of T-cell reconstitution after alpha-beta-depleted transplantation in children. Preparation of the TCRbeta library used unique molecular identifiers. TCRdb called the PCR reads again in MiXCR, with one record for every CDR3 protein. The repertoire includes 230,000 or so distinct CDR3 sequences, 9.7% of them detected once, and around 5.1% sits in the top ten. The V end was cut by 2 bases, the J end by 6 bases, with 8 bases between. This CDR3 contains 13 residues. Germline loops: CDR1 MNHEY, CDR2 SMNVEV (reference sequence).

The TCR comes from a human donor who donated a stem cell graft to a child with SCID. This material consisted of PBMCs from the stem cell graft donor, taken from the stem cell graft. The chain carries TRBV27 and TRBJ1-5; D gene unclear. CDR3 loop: CASSLGGFQPQHF. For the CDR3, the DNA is TGTGCCAGCAGTTTAGGAGGGTTTCAGCCCCAGCATTTT.